A single T cell receptor (beta chain) is shown here with its context. In the original processing: Scientists estimated how many nucleated cells there were by amplifying reference gene primers. The assay was immunoSEQ multiplex PCR, and TCRdb's table has in-frame clones only and misses some. That table supplies the V and J calls and clone size; D and trimming were determined from the DNA. The sample includes 250,000 or so clones, around 84% of them seen just once. CDR3 size: 14 residues. Between the trimmed V and J ends, which lost 5 bases and 1 base, there was a span of 11 bases. Germline V lookup: CDR1 MNHEY, CDR2 SVGEGT. The data stem from a study of blood T cell repertoires in COVID-19. Background on the study: The origin of the acute and convalescent COVID-19 samples was the United States, Italy and Spain.

All enrollees were roughly 18 to 100 years old and from approximately 25 US areas. Participants classified as exposed had met a COVID-19 case within 2 weeks before study entry. The chain employs TRBV6-2 or TRBV6-3 and TRBJ1-2, with a tentative D call TRBD1 (6 bases). This receptor was taken from a woman in her forties or fifties who had been exposed to COVID-19. The specimen sequenced was PBMCs or T cells enriched from blood (not recorded which). The CDR3 sequence is CASSTGSFNYGYTF. The CDR3 DNA follows: TGTGCCAGCAGTACAGGGTCTTTTAACTATGGCTACACCTTC.